These 30 T cell receptor beta chains share one sample of origin, sequenced in a study of chemoradiotherapy in HPV16-positive cancers. Produced via immunoSEQ multiplex PCR; TCRdb's table is partial and in-frame only. The sample lists about 68,000 clones, almost 90% seen once, with 4% to 5% in the top ten. The specimen comprised blood, sampled from a patient who underwent chemoradiotherapy. These receptors were taken from a human donor with HPV-associated anogenital cancer.

V and J are TRBV5-1 and TRBJ2-1; 8 bases map to TRBD2. Germline-derived CDR1 and CDR2 are SGHRS and YFSETQ. The CDR3 has 15 amino acids. Trimming cost V 5 bases and J 6 bases; bases outside gene matches: 10. The CDR3 here is CASRTTSAGSNEQFF. CDR3 DNA: TGCGCCAGCAGGACGACTAGCGCGGGGTCCAATGAGCAGTTCTTC.

The chain combines TRBV27 with TRBJ2-1; D unresolved. V dropped 4 bases and J dropped 13 bases, with 17 bases sitting between them. The germline V gene has CDR1 MNHEY and CDR2 SMNVEV (reference sequence). The CDR3 length is 13 residues. The CDR3 DNA reads TGTGCCAGCAGTTCCCCTCCCGGGCAGATTCAGTTCTTC. This gives the protein CASSSPPGQIQFF.

The V and J genes are TRBV15 and TRBJ2-3; 8 nucleotides match TRBD1. This CDR3 comprises 13 residues. Per germline, CDR1 LNHNV and CDR2 YYDKDF (reference sequence). V lost 3 bases and J lost 4; bases outside the gene matches: 0. The CDR3 DNA follows: TGTGCCACCAGCAGGGACAGGGCAGATACGCAGTATTTT. Residues: CATSRDRADTQYF.

The chain employs TRBV2 and TRBJ1-2, with TRBD1 matching 12 bases. With V trimmed by 4 bases and J by 8 bases, 11 bases remained unmatched. The germline gives CDR1 SNHLY, CDR2 FYNNEI. This CDR3 has 16 amino acids. The CDR3 spells CASSGGRDRGHGGYTF. The CDR3 nucleotides read TGTGCCAGCAGTGGTGGTCGGGACAGGGGGCACGGGGGCTACACCTTC.

V is TRBV5-1 and J is TRBJ2-3; 8 positions agree with TRBD2. The CDR3 runs to 16 residues. V dropped 3 bases and J dropped 2; count of bases not matched to a gene: 8. Germline CDR1 SGHRS, CDR2 YFSETQ. CDR3 region: CASSWGTSKVTDTQYF. CDR3 DNA sequence: TGCGCCAGCAGCTGGGGGACTAGTAAGGTCACAGATACGCAGTATTTT.

The chain links TRBV7-2 to TRBJ2-2; 7 positions match TRBD2. The CDR3 is made up of 16 amino acids. V gave up 1 base and J gave up 5 bases; unmatched junction bases: 7. Germline V lookup: CDR1 SGHTA, CDR2 FQGNSA. CDR3 sequence (DNA): TGTGCCAGCAGCTTAGATAGCGGGTCGAGGACCGGGGAGCTGTTTTTT. It specifies CASSLDSGSRTGELFF.

V is TRBV6-5 and J is TRBJ2-2; 7 bases are shared with TRBD2. V gave up 1 base and J gave up 2 bases; unmatched junction bases: 4. Germline V gene sequence: CDR1 MNHEY, CDR2 SVGAGI. The CDR3 is made up of 16 amino acids. CDR3 residues: CASSYFSGTNTGELFF. The CDR3 DNA follows: TGTGCCAGCAGTTACTTCAGCGGGACCAACACCGGGGAGCTGTTTTTT.

The rearrangement links TRBV11-2 to TRBJ1-2, with 12 bases that match TRBD1. The CDR3 is made up of 17 amino acids. The germline CDR1 and CDR2 sequences are SGHAT and FQNNGV. V shed 4 bases, J shed 0 bases, and the junction held 6 bases outside the gene matches. Here the CDR3 DNA reads TGTGCCAGCAGCTGGGGGACAGGGGGCGGCGCTAACTATGGCTACACCTTC. It yields the protein CASSWGTGGGANYGYTF.

In this sample, this clone turned up once. The chain has TRBV27 and TRBJ2-6; D gene uncertain. Trimming left V 2 bases short and J 2 bases short, with 1 base between. The length of the CDR3 is 13 residues. The germline V gene encodes CDR1 MNHEY and CDR2 SMNVEV (reference sequence). CDR3 region: CASSLAGANVLTF. As DNA, the CDR3 is TGTGCCAGCAGTTTAGCTGGGGCCAACGTCCTGACTTTC.

V is TRBV7-9 and J is TRBJ1-2; D gene uncertain. The CDR3 has 12 residues. Germline lookup yields CDR1 SEHNR and CDR2 FQNEAQ (reference sequence). V was pared by 5 bases and J by 4 bases, with 8 bases between. CDR3 residues: CASSKTSYGYTF. The CDR3 DNA follows: TGTGCCAGCAGCAAGACCTCCTATGGCTACACCTTC.

The chain couples TRBV27 to TRBJ1-1; D ambiguous. Germline CDR1 is MNHEY and CDR2 is SMNVEV (reference sequence). Deletions cut 3 bases from V and 3 bases from J, with 14 bases between. The CDR3 has 15 amino acids. The DNA for the CDR3 is TGTGCCAGCAGTTTTGCCATAACGGCCGACACTGAAGCTTTCTTT. This codes for CASSFAITADTEAFF.

A few counts support this clone. This sequence joins TRBV9 and TRBJ1-6; D may be TRBD1 (5 bases). Trimming took 3 bases from V and 0 from J, leaving 10 bases between them. The CDR3 is 16 residues long. The germline gives CDR1 SGDLS, CDR2 YYNGEE. CDR3 protein: CASSGRGSSYNSPLHF. The CDR3 DNA is TGTGCCAGCAGCGGAAGGGGTAGCTCCTATAATTCACCCCTCCACTTT.

The chain couples TRBV5-6 to TRBJ2-2, with TRBD2 as a possible D gene (6 bases). The CDR3 contains 14 residues. The germline CDR1 and CDR2 sequences are SGHDT and YYEEEE. The V and J ends lost 0 bases and 4 bases respectively, with 7 bases between them. The DNA for the CDR3 is TGTGCCAGCAGCTTGGTGGGGGGCACCGGGGAGCTGTTTTTT. This gives the protein CASSLVGGTGELFF. The whole variable domain, filled in from reference TRBV5-6 and TRBJ2-2, reads DAGVTQSPTHLIKTRGQQVTLRCSPKSGHDTVSWYQQALGQGPQFIFQYYEEEERQRGNFPDRFSGHQFPNYSSELNVNALLLGDSALYLCASSLVGGTGELFFGEGSRLTVL.

The chain links TRBV2 to TRBJ2-7; D is perhaps TRBD1 or TRBD2 (5 bases each). V was cut by 8 bases and J by 6 bases, with 20 bases left in between. CDR1 and CDR2 (germline): SNHLY, FYNNEI. The CDR3 is 14 residues long. In nucleotides, the CDR3 is TGTGCCAGCGGGACGGCAGGGTTTTTTCCCGAGCAGTACTTC. It specifies CASGTAGFFPEQYF.

This clone showed up just once. This chain joins TRBV19 and TRBJ2-5; possibly TRBD2 for D (5 bases). Trimming cost V 3 bases and J 1 base, with 6 bases left between them. The CDR3 spans 13 residues. The germline V gene encodes CDR1 LNHDA and CDR2 SQIVND (reference sequence). CDR3 loop: CASSMLAQETQYF. CDR3 DNA sequence: TGTGCCAGTAGTATGCTAGCCCAAGAGACCCAGTACTTC.

The rearrangement links TRBV6-6 to TRBJ1-1; D perhaps matches TRBD1 (5 bases). This CDR3 is built from 14 residues. Trimming left V 9 bases short and J 2 bases short, with 16 bases between. The germline V gene has CDR1 MNHNY and CDR2 SVGAGI (reference sequence). CDR3 nucleotides: TGTGCCAGTTATTTCAGGGAACCCAACACTGAAGCTTTCTTT. Translated, it gives CASYFREPNTEAFF.

The chain has TRBV7-2 and TRBJ1-5; 7 nucleotides agree with TRBD1. J was trimmed by 5 bases and V by 4 bases; bases with no gene match: 2. The CDR3 has 13 residues. Germline CDR1 reads SGHTA; CDR2 reads FQGNSA. CDR3 in amino acids: CASSYTGDQPQHF. CDR3 DNA sequence: TGTGCCAGCAGCTACACAGGGGATCAGCCCCAGCATTTT.

The chain recombines TRBV10-3 with TRBJ2-2; 10 bases are shared with TRBD2. J gave up 3 bases and V 4 bases, and 5 bases lay outside the gene matches. The germline gives CDR1 ENHRY, CDR2 SYGVKD. This CDR3 comprises 16 residues. CDR3 sequence: CAISGTSGDYTGELFF. The DNA for the CDR3 is TGTGCCATCAGTGGAACTAGCGGGGACTACACCGGGGAGCTGTTTTTT.

This chain uses TRBV5-6 with TRBJ1-2, with 8 bases matching TRBD1. The V gene's germline CDR1 is SGHDT and CDR2 YYEEEE. The CDR3 sequence is 14 residues long. J lost 0 bases, V lost 4 bases, and 2 bases had no gene match. The CDR3 DNA reads as TGTGCCAGCAGCCGGGACAGGTCTAACTATGGCTACACCTTC. This translates into CASSRDRSNYGYTF.

This rearrangement joins TRBV5-6 to TRBJ2-2; 7 bases fit TRBD1. The length of the CDR3 is 16 residues. Germline lookup yields CDR1 SGHDT and CDR2 YYEEEE. V shed 0 bases, J shed 4 bases, and the junction held 6 bases outside the gene matches. CDR3 residues: CASSLARTGLTGELFF. The CDR3 nucleotides are TGTGCCAGCAGCTTGGCTCGGACAGGACTCACCGGGGAGCTGTTTTTT.

The genes are TRBV30 and TRBJ1-2; D is unresolved. V dropped 4 bases and J dropped 3 bases, with 9 bases sitting between them. The CDR3 has 12 amino acids. Germline CDR1 and CDR2: GTSNPN and SVGIG (reference sequence). The CDR3 here is CAWNRRDYGYTF. Written as DNA, the CDR3 is TGTGCCTGGAATCGTAGGGACTATGGCTACACCTTC.

The chain combines TRBV7-9 with TRBJ1-2; a weak D match, TRBD1 (6 bases). The CDR3 is 15 residues long. Germline CDR1 SEHNR, CDR2 FQNEAQ (reference sequence). The V end lost 1 base, the J end lost 2 bases, and 11 bases lay between the germline ends. CDR3 loop: CASSLGTGFNYGYTF. The CDR3 nucleotides are TGTGCCAGCAGCTTAGGTACAGGGTTCAACTATGGCTACACCTTC.

The chain joins TRBV7-3 to TRBJ2-3; D is possibly TRBD1 (5 bases). Trimming took off 4 bases at V and 1 base at J, with 6 bases between the two ends. This CDR3 region has 13 residues. From germline, CDR1 is SGHTA and CDR2 FQGTGA. CDR3 residues: CASSSQGTDTQYF. In DNA form, the CDR3 reads TGTGCCAGCAGCTCACAGGGCACAGATACGCAGTATTTT.

The chain couples TRBV28 to TRBJ2-1; tentatively, D is TRBD2 (6 bases). Germline values: CDR1 MDHEN, CDR2 SYDVKM. The CDR3 consists of 14 residues. Trimming removed 7 bases from V and 6 bases from J, with 16 bases in between. The CDR3 DNA reads TGTGCCAGCACCCCGGGACTGAATCTCAATGAGCAGTTCTTC. Translation: CASTPGLNLNEQFF.

V and J are TRBV10-2 and TRBJ1-1, with 8 bases identical to TRBD1. The V and J ends lost 8 bases and 3 bases, in that order; junction bases with no gene match: 11. CDR3 length: 15 residues. The germline V gene encodes CDR1 WSHSY and CDR2 SAAADI. CDR3 amino acids: CASQAVRGRDTEAFF. In DNA form, the CDR3 reads TGCGCCAGCCAAGCAGTCAGGGGGCGCGACACTGAAGCTTTCTTT.

This chain links TRBV10-3 with TRBJ2-1; perhaps D is TRBD1 or TRBD2 (5 bases each). This CDR3 contains 13 residues. Per the germline V gene, CDR1 is ENHRY and CDR2 is SYGVKD. V lost 5 bases to trimming and J lost 8 bases, with 13 bases between them. The CDR3 here is CAISPLRGDEQFF. The CDR3 DNA reads as TGTGCCATCAGTCCCCTGAGGGGCGATGAGCAGTTCTTC.

The chain carries TRBV5-1 and TRBJ1-3, with D perhaps TRBD1 (6 bases). V lost 0 bases to trimming and J lost 6 bases, with 13 bases between them. Germline V gene sequence: CDR1 SGHRS, CDR2 YFSETQ. The CDR3 extends over 15 amino acids. The CDR3: CASSLEGGAPNTIYF. CDR3 in DNA: TGCGCCAGCAGCTTGGAGGGGGGCGCACCAAACACCATATATTTT.

The V call is TRBV10-3, the J call TRBJ1-1; D is uncertain. CDR3 length equals 13 residues. Between the trimmed V and J ends, which lost 1 base and 0 bases, there was a span of 3 bases. The germline V gene has CDR1 ENHRY and CDR2 SYGVKD. The CDR3 coding sequence is TGTGCCATCAGTGAGTTGGTGAACACTGAAGCTTTCTTT. Its protein is CAISELVNTEAFF.

The rearrangement links TRBV7-2 to TRBJ2-5, with TRBD2 matching 7 bases. Germline CDR1 reads SGHTA; CDR2 reads FQGNSA. Losses at the gene ends were 6 bases for V and 5 bases for J; bases not matched to a gene: 18. There are 17 residues in the CDR3. The CDR3 sequence is CASSSFPRGGSGETQYF. CDR3 coding DNA: TGTGCCAGCAGTTCATTTCCGAGGGGAGGGTCGGGGGAGACCCAGTACTTC.

The chain has TRBV19 and TRBJ2-6; 7 bases match TRBD1. The V gene's germline CDR1 is LNHDA and CDR2 SQIVND (reference sequence). The V gene end was trimmed by 6 bases and the J gene end by 2 bases; junction bases not matched to a gene: 7. The length of the CDR3 is 16 residues. The CDR3 DNA follows: TGTGCCAGTAGGCCACAGGGGAAAGCTGGGGCCAACGTCCTGACTTTC. Its translation is CASRPQGKAGANVLTF.